This T cell receptor (beta chain) was captured in a study of cytomegalovirus exposure and HLA in healthy donors. PCR employed 60 Vbeta and 13 Jbeta primers. This table comes from immunoSEQ multiplex PCR, and its TCRdb copy is limited to in-frame clones, with some not included. In total, the table holds 150,000 or so clones. The germline gives CDR1 KGHSH, CDR2 LQKENI. Trimming removed 6 bases from V and 3 bases from J; junction bases left unmatched: 7. The CDR3 length is 14 residues. The sample was PBMCs. This chain joins TRBV18 and TRBJ1-1; 7 bases fit TRBD1. The sequence came from a woman aged 60 to 75 in good health and CMV-seronegative. The CDR3 DNA is TGTGCCAGCTCCGTGACAGGGTTGGACACTGAAGCTTTCTTT. Its translation is CASSVTGLDTEAFF. The whole variable domain, remainder taken from reference TRBV18 and TRBJ1-1, is NAGVMQNPRHLVRRRGQEARLRCSPMKGHSHVYWYRQLPEEGLKFMVYLQKENIIDESGMPKERFSAEFPKEGPSILRIQQVVRGDSAAYFCASSVTGLDTEAFFGQGTRLTVV.